This TCR beta chain was observed in a study of blood T cell repertoires in COVID-19. The wider study: Collection of acute and convalescent COVID-19 samples took place in the United States, Italy and Spain.

Trimming took off 3 bases at V and 4 bases at J, with 7 bases between the two ends. There are 13 residues in the CDR3. Clones were read by immunoSEQ multiplex PCR, and TCRdb kept only the in-frame ones, dropping some. This table has 120,000 to 150,000 clones, roughly 86% appearing once. The chain combines TRBV12-3 or TRBV12-4 with TRBJ1-5, with D perhaps matching TRBD1 (6 bases). The receptor was isolated from a man over 45 with active or convalescent COVID-19. The material sequenced was peripheral blood. The DNA of the CDR3 is TGTGCCAGCAGTTTTAGGGGGAATCAGCCCCAGCATTTT. This codes for CASSFRGNQPQHF.